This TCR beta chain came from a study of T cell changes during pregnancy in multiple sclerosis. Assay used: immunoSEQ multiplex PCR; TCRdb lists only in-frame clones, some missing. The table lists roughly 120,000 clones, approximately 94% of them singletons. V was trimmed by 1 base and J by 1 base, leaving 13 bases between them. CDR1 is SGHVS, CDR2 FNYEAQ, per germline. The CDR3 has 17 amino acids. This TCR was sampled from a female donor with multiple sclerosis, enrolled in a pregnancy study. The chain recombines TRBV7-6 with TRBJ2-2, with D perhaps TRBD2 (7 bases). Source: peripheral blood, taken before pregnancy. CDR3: CASSLVGGALNTGELFF. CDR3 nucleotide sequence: TGTGCCAGCAGCTTAGTTGGGGGGGCTCTGAACACCGGGGAGCTGTTTTTT.